These 31 T cell receptor beta chains came from one sample sequenced in a study of T cell responses to AZD1222 COVID-19 vaccine. Only in-frame clones appear in the TCRdb table, and some are missing; sequencing was by immunoSEQ multiplex PCR. This sample yields about 140,000 clones, of which roughly 84% are seen a single time; 4.1% belongs to the top ten. The input for sequencing was peripheral blood, taken on day 0 of AZD1222 vaccination. The receptors were sampled from an adult in good health.

The V gene is TRBV30, the J gene TRBJ1-2; D unclear. The germline CDR1 and CDR2 sequences are GTSNPN and SVGIG (reference sequence). The CDR3 runs 12 residues. Between the trimmed V and J ends, which lost 2 bases and 3 bases, there was a span of 7 bases. CDR3 sequence reads: CAWSPSDYGYTF. The CDR3 nucleotides are TGTGCCTGGAGTCCGTCCGACTATGGCTACACCTTC. Using reference TRBV30 and TRBJ1-2 for the parts outside the CDR3, the full variable domain is SQTIHQWPATLVQPVGSPLSLECTVEGTSNPNLYWYRQAAGRGLQLLFYSVGIGQISSEVPQNLSASRPQDRQFILSSKKLLLSDSGFYLCAWSPSDYGYTFGSGTRLTVV.

The chain is built from TRBV7-3 and TRBJ2-5, with a possible D match to TRBD2 (6 bases). The CDR3 sequence is 15 residues long. V was pared by 5 bases and J by 4 bases, with 17 bases between. Per the germline V gene, CDR1 is SGHTA and CDR2 is FQGTGA. The CDR3, as DNA: TGTGCCAGCAGCCCAATGACCGGGACTCGAGAGACCCAGTACTTC. Translation: CASSPMTGTRETQYF.

The chain uses TRBV27 and TRBJ1-1; the D is unclear. Looked up from germline, CDR1 is MNHEY and CDR2 is SMNVEV (reference sequence). The CDR3 contains 14 residues. The germline V and J ends were trimmed by 7 bases and 4 bases, with 16 bases remaining between them. DNA of the CDR3: TGTGCCAGCACGCCGTTGGGTGAGGGCACTGAAGCTTTCTTT. Residues: CASTPLGEGTEAFF.

In its sample, this clone was seen a few times. The CDR3 spells CASSFPRDNNQPQHF. The CDR3 nucleotides read TGTGCCAGCAGTTTCCCCCGGGACAACAATCAGCCCCAGCATTTT. The chain recombines TRBV28 with TRBJ1-5, with D maybe TRBD1 (6 bases). Trimming pared 3 bases from V and 3 bases from J, leaving 12 bases between. The CDR3 extends over 15 amino acids. The V gene's germline CDR1 is MDHEN and CDR2 SYDVKM.

The V call is TRBV27, the J call TRBJ1-1, with TRBD1 as a possible D gene (5 bases). Germline V gene sequence: CDR1 MNHEY, CDR2 SMNVEV (reference sequence). V dropped 0 bases and J dropped 6 bases, with 14 bases sitting between them. The CDR3 runs 15 residues. The CDR3 sequence is CASSLSGEGPAEAFF. The DNA for the CDR3 is TGTGCCAGCAGTTTATCGGGGGAGGGTCCGGCTGAAGCTTTCTTT.

CDR3 nucleotides: TGTGCCAGCACCACCCCTGGGCCCTCCGGGGCTTCAAAAGGTCAGCCCCAGCATTTT. This sequence encodes CASTTPGPSGASKGQPQHF. J is TRBJ1-5 and V is TRBV28; D is possibly TRBD1 (5 bases). Trimming shortened V by 7 bases and J by 6 bases, and 31 bases separated the two germline ends. Germline V CDR1 and CDR2: MDHEN, SYDVKM. CDR3 length: 19 amino acids.

The chain combines TRBV4-1 with TRBJ2-6; D remains ambiguous. The CDR3 has 15 amino acids. The germline V gene has CDR1 MGHRA and CDR2 YSYEKL. The ends were cut back, 0 bases at V and 2 bases at J, with 5 bases in the middle. CDR3 sequence (DNA): TGCGCCAGCAGCCAAGATGAGGCTGGGGCCAACGTCCTGACTTTC. Amino acid sequence: CASSQDEAGANVLTF.

This clone was observed once. V and J are TRBV19 and TRBJ1-5, with D maybe TRBD1 (5 bases). Germline V gives CDR1 LNHDA, CDR2 SQIVND (reference sequence). The CDR3 contains 18 residues. Trimming removed 7 bases from V and 0 bases from J, with 22 bases in between. The CDR3 reads CASNSPARVGGSNQPQHF. The CDR3 DNA is TGTGCCAGTAACTCCCCCGCAAGGGTTGGGGGTAGCAATCAGCCCCAGCATTTT.

This clone occurred a few times. The CDR3 nucleotides read TGTGCCTGGAGTGTATCGACCGGAGGGAGAGCTTTCTTT. Its protein product is CAWSVSTGGRAFF. The chain employs TRBV30 and TRBJ1-1; no clear D gene. Germline V gives CDR1 GTSNPN, CDR2 SVGIG (reference sequence). Trimming removed 0 bases at V and 10 bases at J, with 15 bases between. The CDR3 contains 13 residues.

The chain carries TRBV5-8 and TRBJ1-5, with D unresolved. CDR1 SGHTS and CDR2 YDEGEE come from the germline V gene. CDR3 length equals 15 residues. V lost 1 base and J lost 5, with 13 bases in between. As DNA, the CDR3 is TGTGCCAGCAGCTTGAGAGGAGAGGTGCATCAGCCCCAGCATTTT. Translation: CASSLRGEVHQPQHF.

J is TRBJ2-7 and V is TRBV5-4; D tentatively fits TRBD1 or TRBD2 (5 bases each). This CDR3 has 13 amino acids. The ends were cut back, 2 bases at V and 8 bases at J, with 14 bases in the middle. Per germline, CDR1 SGHNT and CDR2 YYREEE (reference sequence). The chain's CDR3 is CASSFMGPGKQYF. In DNA form, the CDR3 reads TGTGCCAGCAGCTTCATGGGGCCGGGGAAGCAGTACTTC.

The V gene is TRBV11-3, the J gene TRBJ1-1; D unclear. The CDR3 runs to 13 residues. Trimming left V 5 bases short and J 1 base short, with 8 bases between. Germline assignment: CDR1 SGHNT and CDR2 YENEEA. CDR3 in amino acids: CASSPRGNTEAFF. The CDR3 DNA is TGTGCCAGCAGCCCCCGGGGGAACACTGAAGCTTTCTTT.

This clone showed up just once. V and J are TRBV5-1 and TRBJ2-7, with 9 bases matching TRBD1. The CDR3 sequence is 13 residues long. Germline loops: CDR1 SGHRS, CDR2 YFSETQ. V lost 4 bases, J lost 5 bases, and 4 bases stayed unmatched. The CDR3 DNA follows: TGCGCCAGCAGCACCACAGGGGGCAACGAGCAGTACTTC. Its protein is CASSTTGGNEQYF.

The chain uses TRBV18 and TRBJ1-2; tentative D call: TRBD1 (5 bases). Per germline, CDR1 KGHSH and CDR2 LQKENI. Trimming cost V 3 bases and J 2 bases, with 7 bases left between them. CDR3 length equals 13 residues. The CDR3 nucleotides are TGTGCCAGCTCACCCGACAGAAACTATGGCTACACCTTC. Residues: CASSPDRNYGYTF.

The V and J genes are TRBV18 and TRBJ1-1; no clear D gene. The V gene's germline CDR1 is KGHSH and CDR2 LQKENI. This CDR3 is built from 15 residues. The V gene lost 3 bases and the J gene lost 3 bases, with 14 bases spanning the gap. The CDR3 loop reads CASSPPNGVDTEAFF. In DNA, the CDR3 is TGTGCCAGCTCACCGCCAAACGGAGTGGACACTGAAGCTTTCTTT.

Here the CDR3 DNA reads TGTGCTAGTGGTTTTTGGGTGGCGAGCAATCAGCCCCAGCATTTT. It is translated as CASGFWVASNQPQHF. V usage is TRBV12-5 and J usage is TRBJ1-5; D uncertain. V dropped 3 bases and J dropped 1 base, with 10 bases sitting between them. Looked up from germline, CDR1 is LGHNT and CDR2 is FRNRAP. The CDR3 extends over 15 amino acids.

The chain carries TRBV28 and TRBJ1-2; D gene ambiguous. V gave up 4 bases and J gave up 14 bases, with 14 bases separating them. CDR1 MDHEN and CDR2 SYDVKM come from the germline V gene. There are 11 residues in the CDR3. The CDR3 region is CASSSGPLSTF. In DNA, the CDR3 is TGTGCCAGCAGTTCTGGGCCCCTTAGTACCTTC.

This clone was seen a single time. V and J are TRBV28 and TRBJ1-2, with 10 bases aligning to TRBD1. The CDR3 is 17 residues long. The V gene end was trimmed by 5 bases and the J gene end by 5 bases; junction bases not matched to a gene: 14. Germline V gene sequence: CDR1 MDHEN, CDR2 SYDVKM. CDR3 sequence reads: CASSTRTGGWDAYGYTF. The DNA for the CDR3 is TGTGCCAGCAGTACACGGACAGGGGGATGGGATGCTTATGGCTACACCTTC.

The genes are TRBV5-1 and TRBJ2-7; 10 bases line up with TRBD2. J was trimmed by 2 bases and V by 4 bases; bases with no gene match: 6. This CDR3 is built from 15 residues. Germline CDR1 and CDR2: SGHRS and YFSETQ. The CDR3 region is CASSPRTSGTYEQYF. The CDR3 DNA is TGCGCCAGCAGCCCTAGGACTAGCGGAACCTACGAGCAGTACTTC. The entire variable domain, with the rest obtained from reference TRBV5-1 and TRBJ2-7, is as follows: KAGVTQTPRYLIKTRGQQVTLSCSPISGHRSVSWYQQTPGQGLQFLFEYFSETQRNKGNFPGRFSGRQFSNSRSEMNVSTLELGDSALYLCASSPRTSGTYEQYFGPGTRLTVT.

The V and J genes are TRBV18 and TRBJ2-3, with D perhaps matching TRBD1 (5 bases). Germline lookup yields CDR1 KGHSH and CDR2 LQKENI. This CDR3 spans 19 amino acids. Between the trimmed V and J ends, which lost 3 bases and 0 bases, there was a span of 22 bases. The CDR3 coding sequence is TGTGCCAGCTCACCGCTCTCCTTCGGAACAGGAGTAAGCACAGATACGCAGTATTTT. This gives the protein CASSPLSFGTGVSTDTQYF.

Note on this clone: Other DNA sequences in this specimen translate into the identical CDR3. The rearrangement uses TRBV28 and TRBJ1-1, with no clear D. Germline V CDR1 and CDR2: MDHEN, SYDVKM. V was clipped by 2 bases and J by 5 bases, with 6 bases between them. CDR3 size: 12 residues. This CDR3 is CASSLRGTEAFF. The DNA of the CDR3 is TGTGCCAGCAGTTTACGTGGTACTGAAGCTTTCTTT.

This clone is a singleton in its sample. V is TRBV7-3 and J is TRBJ2-1; 7 nucleotides align to TRBD2. The junction had 11 bases not matched to a gene; V was cut back by 5 bases and J by 7 bases. This CDR3 is built from 15 residues. Germline V gene data show CDR1 as SGHTA and CDR2 as FQGTGA. This CDR3 is CASSLDGRAGNEQFF. The CDR3 nucleotides are TGTGCCAGCAGCCTAGATGGGAGGGCGGGGAATGAGCAGTTCTTC.

CDR3 sequence (DNA): TGTGCCAGTAGTAGGGGACAGGGGCGGAATGAGCAGTTCTTC. Its translation: CASSRGQGRNEQFF. V gene TRBV19 combines with J gene TRBJ2-1; 10 bases match TRBD1. The trim removed 4 bases at V and 7 bases at J, leaving 4 bases unmatched. This CDR3 is built from 14 residues. Germline CDR1 reads LNHDA; CDR2 reads SQIVND (reference sequence).

The chain is built from TRBV30 and TRBJ2-7; tentative D call: TRBD1 (6 bases). The germline CDR1 and CDR2 sequences are GTSNPN and SVGIG (reference sequence). This CDR3 spans 17 amino acids. V was cut by 0 bases and J by 0 bases, with 18 bases left in between. CDR3 loop: CAWSVGSGTLGSYEQYF. The CDR3 DNA reads as TGTGCCTGGAGTGTAGGATCTGGGACATTGGGCTCCTACGAGCAGTACTTC.

The chain joins TRBV3-1 (or the pseudogene TRBV3-2) to TRBJ2-5; weak D call: TRBD2 (5 bases). CDR1 and CDR2 (germline): LGHDT, YNNKEL (reference sequence). Trimming cost V 4 bases and J 6 bases, with 18 bases left between them. The CDR3 extends over 15 amino acids. The CDR3 DNA is TGTGCCAGCAGCCTCGATGTACGGGGTGAGCAGACCCAGTACTTC. Its protein is CASSLDVRGEQTQYF.

This clone was found a few times. This sequence joins TRBV29-1 and TRBJ1-1; possibly TRBD1 for D (6 bases). The CDR3 is 14 amino acids. Per the germline V gene, CDR1 is SQVTM and CDR2 is ANQGSEA. V dropped 7 bases and J dropped 4 bases, with 19 bases sitting between them. The CDR3 nucleotides read TGCAGCGCCTACCGGGACAAGGGCGGCACTGAAGCTTTCTTT. This translates into CSAYRDKGGTEAFF.

The rearrangement uses TRBV28 and TRBJ1-2; TRBD1 is a possible D gene (6 bases). There are 17 residues in the CDR3. Per germline, CDR1 MDHEN and CDR2 SYDVKM. V gave up 2 bases and J gave up 3 bases, with 19 bases separating them. DNA for the CDR3: TGTGCCAGCAGTTTAGGGTTCGAACGGGGGCCATACTATGGCTACACCTTC. Translated: CASSLGFERGPYYGYTF.

The rearrangement links TRBV5-1 to TRBJ1-1; D might be TRBD1 (5 bases). The V end lost 5 bases, the J end lost 5 bases, and 25 bases lay between the germline ends. The CDR3 is 17 amino acids. Germline CDR1 and CDR2: SGHRS and YFSETQ. The CDR3: CASSRSGQGWGDTEAFF. The CDR3 coding sequence is TGCGCCAGCAGTCGCAGTGGGCAGGGATGGGGGGATACTGAAGCTTTCTTT.

The chain is built from TRBV5-4 and TRBJ2-3; D call uncertain. Germline CDR1 reads SGHNT; CDR2 reads YYREEE (reference sequence). The germline V and J ends were trimmed by 2 bases and 0 bases, with 4 bases remaining between them. There are 13 residues in the CDR3. CDR3 amino acids: CASSLGSTDTQYF. Here the CDR3 DNA reads TGTGCCAGCAGCTTAGGCAGCACAGATACGCAGTATTTT. The full variable domain, its missing parts supplied by reference TRBV5-4 and TRBJ2-3, is ETGVTQSPTHLIKTRGQQVTLRCSSQSGHNTVSWYQQALGQGPQFIFQYYREEENGRGNFPPRFSGLQFPNYSSELNVNALELDDSALYLCASSLGSTDTQYFGPGTRLTVL.

This sequence joins TRBV27 and TRBJ1-1; weak D call: TRBD1 (5 bases). This CDR3 has 13 amino acids. Germline V gene data show CDR1 as MNHEY and CDR2 as SMNVEV (reference sequence). Trimming took 2 bases from V and 5 from J, leaving 9 bases between them. CDR3 sequence reads: CASSLVAGTEAFF. In DNA, the CDR3 is TGTGCCAGCAGTTTAGTGGCAGGGACTGAAGCTTTCTTT.

The rearrangement joins TRBV5-1 to TRBJ2-7, with 10 bases fitting TRBD1. Germline CDR1 is SGHRS and CDR2 is YFSETQ. Germline trimming cut 0 bases from V and 3 bases from J; bases unmatched to any gene: 9. The CDR3 is 17 amino acids. CDR3 coding DNA: TGCGCCAGCAGCTTGGAAGGACAGGGGGTCGCAAACTACGAGCAGTACTTC. Its protein is CASSLEGQGVANYEQYF.